This passage covers 25 T cell receptor beta chains from one sample sequenced in a study of PD-1 blockade in classical Hodgkin lymphoma. Profiled with immunoSEQ multiplex PCR; TCRdb holds only in-frame clones, not every one. The sample carries about 84,000 clones, about 89% recorded once. All the patients suffered relapse after autologous stem cell transplantation, and brentuximab vedotin exposure differed. The source material was peripheral blood mononuclear cells (PBMCs), sampled at baseline. The source of these receptors is a human donor with classical Hodgkin lymphoma.

Note on this clone: Germline and junction disagree at one end, which may indicate a read error. This chain links TRBV2 with TRBJ1-6; D gene unclear. CDR3 length: 12 amino acids. Germline-derived CDR1 and CDR2 are SNHLY and FYNNEI. As DNA, the CDR3 is TGTGCCAGCAGCTCAGATCGCAACCCAGGCTCCTTT. Amino acid sequence: CASSSDRNPGSF.

V and J are TRBV19 and TRBJ1-5, with D possibly matching TRBD1 (6 bases). The V and J ends lost 6 bases and 4 bases respectively, with 16 bases between them. The CDR3 consists of 15 residues. The V gene's germline CDR1 is LNHDA and CDR2 SQIVND (reference sequence). DNA for the CDR3: TGTGCCAGTAGGACCGGGACAAGGGCTAATCAGCCCCAGCATTTT. Protein: CASRTGTRANQPQHF. Supplemented by reference TRBV19 and TRBJ1-5, the full variable domain reads DGGITQSPKYLFRKEGQNVTLSCEQNLNHDAMYWYRQDPGQGLRLIYYSQIVNDFQKGDIAEGYSVSREKKESFPLTVTSAQKNPTAFYLCASRTGTRANQPQHFGDGTRLSIL.

Here the CDR3 DNA reads TGTGCCAGCAGCCAAGATCGGGGGGCTCACTACGAGCAGTACTTC. The encoded protein is CASSQDRGAHYEQYF. The chain combines TRBV4-2 with TRBJ2-7, with a weak D call TRBD2 (7 bases). V shed 0 bases and J shed 3 bases, with 12 bases lying between them. The CDR3 consists of 15 residues. Germline V gives CDR1 LGHNA, CDR2 YNFKEQ.

The V call is TRBV18, the J call TRBJ1-1, with D hard to call. V was pared by 5 bases and J by 2 bases, with 12 bases between. Germline V gives CDR1 KGHSH, CDR2 LQKENI. The CDR3 contains 14 residues. The CDR3 bases are TGTGCCAGCTCATTCGAGGAAACTAACACTGAAGCTTTCTTT. Its translation: CASSFEETNTEAFF.

This rearrangement joins TRBV30 to TRBJ2-7; tentatively, D is TRBD1 (5 bases). Germline CDR1 is GTSNPN and CDR2 is SVGIG (reference sequence). The CDR3 has 12 amino acids. Trimming left V 2 bases short and J 6 bases short, with 11 bases between. The CDR3 here is CAWSMQGGEQYF. The CDR3 DNA is TGTGCCTGGAGTATGCAGGGCGGCGAGCAGTACTTC.

This clone appeared a single time. V gene TRBV6-1 combines with J gene TRBJ1-2; TRBD1 matches at 7 bases. CDR3 size: 14 residues. Losses at the gene ends were 5 bases for V and 2 bases for J; bases not matched to a gene: 5. CDR1 and CDR2 (germline): MNHNS, SASEGT. Written as DNA, the CDR3 is TGTGCCAGCAGTCCAACGGACAGGAACTATGGCTACACCTTC. Its translation: CASSPTDRNYGYTF.

V usage is TRBV10-2 and J usage is TRBJ2-7; tentatively, D is TRBD1 or TRBD2 (5 bases each). The CDR3 has 13 amino acids. Germline assignment: CDR1 WSHSY and CDR2 SAAADI. V was pared by 11 bases and J by 0 bases, with 14 bases between. The CDR3 region has the DNA TGCGCCGCCGGGGCGGGTAGCTCCTACGAGCAGTACTTC. Its protein product is CAAGAGSSYEQYF.

A remark on this clone: The junction does not match germline at one end; this may be a read error. This chain links TRBV6-5 with TRBJ2-7; TRBD2 matches at 9 bases. The CDR3 is 15 amino acids. Looked up from germline, CDR1 is MNHEY and CDR2 is SVGAGI. This chain's CDR3 is CASSYSTSGTYEQYF. The DNA of the CDR3 is TGTGCCAGCAGCTACTCGACTAGCGGAACCTACGAGCAGTACTTC.

CDR3 in DNA: TGTGCCAGCGTCCTACCACCAGGGACCCTGGACACTGAAGCTTTCTTT. Translated: CASVLPPGTLDTEAFF. The chain recombines TRBV7-2 with TRBJ1-1; weak D call: TRBD1 (5 bases). CDR1 and CDR2 from the germline V gene are SGHTA and FQGNSA. Trimming cost V 8 bases and J 3 bases, with 22 bases left between them. The CDR3 has 16 amino acids.

J is TRBJ1-1 and V is TRBV6-1, with D possibly being TRBD1 (6 bases). There are 13 residues in the CDR3. The V gene lost 2 bases and the J gene lost 13 bases, with 17 bases spanning the gap. The germline gives CDR1 MNHNS, CDR2 SASEGT. CDR3 DNA: TGTGCCAGCAGTGAATGGGACACTCGAAGTGGTTTCTTT. Protein: CASSEWDTRSGFF.

This sequence joins TRBV4-2 and TRBJ2-1; 15 bases line up with TRBD2. CDR1 is LGHNA, CDR2 YNFKEQ, per germline. The V gene end was trimmed by 0 bases and the J gene end by 4 bases; junction bases not matched to a gene: 13. The CDR3 totals 21 residues. The DNA for the CDR3 is TGTGCCAGCAGCCAAGAGGGGTGGGGACTAGCGGGAGGTGCTCGGTACAATGAGCAGTTCTTC. Its translation: CASSQEGWGLAGGARYNEQFF.

V is TRBV30 and J is TRBJ1-1; D perhaps matches TRBD1 (5 bases). This CDR3 comprises 16 residues. Germline loops: CDR1 GTSNPN, CDR2 SVGIG (reference sequence). V dropped 2 bases and J dropped 0 bases, with 16 bases sitting between them. The CDR3 DNA is TGTGCCTGGAGTATCGCACGACAGCCTATGAACACTGAAGCTTTCTTT. It yields the protein CAWSIARQPMNTEAFF.

This sequence joins TRBV5-1 and TRBJ1-2; the D gene is possibly TRBD1 (5 bases). V lost 0 bases to trimming and J lost 0 bases, with 9 bases between them. This CDR3 has 15 residues. Germline CDR1 is SGHRS and CDR2 is YFSETQ. As DNA, the CDR3 is TGCGCCAGCAGCTTGGGGGGGACCGCTAACTATGGCTACACCTTC. This translates into CASSLGGTANYGYTF.

The CDR3 DNA reads as TGTGCCAGCAGTTTACATGACACCGGGGAGCTGTTTTTT. It translates to CASSLHDTGELFF. The chain carries TRBV27 and TRBJ2-2; unclear D gene. The germline V gene encodes CDR1 MNHEY and CDR2 SMNVEV (reference sequence). Between the trimmed V and J ends, which lost 2 bases and 3 bases, there was a span of 4 bases. This CDR3 contains 13 residues.

The rearrangement joins TRBV2 to TRBJ1-4; D gene unclear. The V end lost 4 bases, the J end lost 8 bases, and 11 bases lay between the germline ends. Looked up from germline, CDR1 is SNHLY and CDR2 is FYNNEI. This CDR3 has 13 residues. CDR3 DNA: TGTGCCAGCAGTGGGCCCGCTATAGAAAAACTGTTTTTT. It is translated as CASSGPAIEKLFF. The complete variable domain, with remaining parts taken from reference TRBV2 and TRBJ1-4, reads EPEVTQTPSHQVTQMGQEVILRCVPISNHLYFYWYRQILGQKVEFLVSFYNNEISEKSEIFDDQFSVERPDGSNFTLKIRSTKLEDSAMYFCASSGPAIEKLFFGSGTQLSVL.

This clone was detected only a few times. J is TRBJ1-2 and V is TRBV14, with D possibly being TRBD1 (6 bases). Germline V lookup: CDR1 SGHDN, CDR2 FVKESK. The length of the CDR3 is 13 residues. V gave up 3 bases and J gave up 4 bases, with 9 bases separating them. In DNA form, the CDR3 reads TGTGCCAGCAGCCAGGCGACAGGCTATGGCTACACCTTC. This gives the protein CASSQATGYGYTF.

This sequence joins TRBV7-2 and TRBJ2-5; 12 bases are shared with TRBD2. Unmatched junction bases numbered 4, after V lost 5 bases and J lost 3 bases. Germline CDR1 and CDR2: SGHTA and FQGNSA. This CDR3 is built from 15 residues. The CDR3 DNA reads TGTGCCAGCAGCCAAAGGACTAGCGGGAAAGAGACCCAGTACTTC. Translated: CASSQRTSGKETQYF.

The chain employs TRBV6-5 and TRBJ2-3, with a tentative D call TRBD2 (6 bases). V was trimmed by 5 bases and J by 4 bases, leaving 16 bases between them. Germline lookup yields CDR1 MNHEY and CDR2 SVGAGI. The CDR3 is 15 amino acids. The chain's CDR3 is CASSPNRRRADTQYF. The DNA for the CDR3 is TGTGCCAGCAGTCCAAATCGTAGGAGGGCAGATACGCAGTATTTT.

This sequence joins TRBV11-2 and TRBJ2-5; tentatively, D is TRBD1 or TRBD2 (5 bases each). Germline assignment: CDR1 SGHAT and CDR2 FQNNGV. Trimming shortened V by 6 bases and J by 4 bases, and 24 bases separated the two germline ends. The CDR3 totals 17 residues. The CDR3 DNA reads as TGTGCCAGCAGTAAGGGGACCGCCCGAGATAATAGAGAGACCCAGTACTTC. Its protein is CASSKGTARDNRETQYF.

This chain connects TRBV5-1 to TRBJ2-1; TRBD2 aligns across 9 bases. The germline gives CDR1 SGHRS, CDR2 YFSETQ. The CDR3 sequence is 15 residues long. V shed 0 bases and J 7 bases; nucleotides not matched to a gene: 5. The CDR3 sequence: CASSLASGALNEQFF. The CDR3 DNA reads as TGCGCCAGCAGCTTGGCTAGCGGGGCACTAAATGAGCAGTTCTTC.

This clone has only a few counts. This chain connects TRBV13 to TRBJ2-5, with D unclear. Trimming took 4 bases from V and 7 from J, leaving 22 bases between them. Germline V CDR1 and CDR2: PRHDT, FYEKMQ (reference sequence). CDR3 length: 16 amino acids. CDR3 protein: CASSSTSDGRGRTQYF. The CDR3 region has the DNA TGTGCCAGCAGCTCCACGTCTGACGGTAGAGGTCGGACCCAGTACTTC.

The chain carries TRBV29-1 and TRBJ1-2; 10 nucleotides line up with TRBD1. Germline values: CDR1 SQVTM, CDR2 ANQGSEA. This CDR3 region has 16 residues. Losses at the gene ends were 0 bases for V and 2 bases for J; bases not matched to a gene: 6. This chain's CDR3 is CSVEDRTGGLNYGYTF. DNA of the CDR3: TGCAGCGTTGAAGATAGGACAGGGGGTTTGAACTATGGCTACACCTTC.

This chain joins TRBV19 and TRBJ2-7, with D perhaps TRBD1 (6 bases). The V end lost 1 base, the J end lost 3 bases, and 10 bases lay between the germline ends. Germline V gene lookup returns CDR1 LNHDA and CDR2 SQIVND (reference sequence). This CDR3 is 14 amino acids long. Written as DNA, the CDR3 is TGTGCCAGTAGTATAGCCTCCAGGGGCTACGAGCAGTACTTC. As protein: CASSIASRGYEQYF.

Here the CDR3 DNA reads TGCAGCGCCCAGTCTTGGGGGGAGTGGACTGAAGCTTTCTTT. Translation: CSAQSWGEWTEAFF. The chain uses TRBV29-1 and TRBJ1-1, with D perhaps TRBD1 (5 bases). Trimming shortened V by 7 bases and J by 5 bases, and 20 bases separated the two germline ends. The CDR3 has 14 residues. Germline CDR1 and CDR2: SQVTM and ANQGSEA.

This rearrangement joins TRBV5-6 to TRBJ1-2, with 7 positions matching TRBD1. This CDR3 comprises 16 residues. Trimming removed 0 bases from V and 4 bases from J; junction bases left unmatched: 9. Germline values: CDR1 SGHDT, CDR2 YYEEEE. CDR3 in amino acids: CASSLARRGLGYGYTF. DNA for the CDR3: TGTGCCAGCAGCTTGGCGAGGAGGGGGCTGGGCTATGGCTACACCTTC.